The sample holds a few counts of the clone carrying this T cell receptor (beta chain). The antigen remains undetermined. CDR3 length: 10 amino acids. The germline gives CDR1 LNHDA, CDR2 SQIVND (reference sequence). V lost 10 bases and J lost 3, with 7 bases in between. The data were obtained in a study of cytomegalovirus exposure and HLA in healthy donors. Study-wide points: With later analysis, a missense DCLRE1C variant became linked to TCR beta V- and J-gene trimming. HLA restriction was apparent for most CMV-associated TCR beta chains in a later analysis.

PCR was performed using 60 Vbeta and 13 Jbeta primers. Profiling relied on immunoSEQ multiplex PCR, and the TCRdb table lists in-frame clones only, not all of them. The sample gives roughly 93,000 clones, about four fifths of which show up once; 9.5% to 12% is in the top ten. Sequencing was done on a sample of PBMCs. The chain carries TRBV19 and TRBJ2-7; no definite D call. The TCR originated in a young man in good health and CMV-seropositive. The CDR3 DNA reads TGTGCCACCGGTGACTACGAGCAGTACTTC. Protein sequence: CATGDYEQYF.